Shown below are 29 T cell receptor beta chains from a single sample sequenced in a study of cytomegalovirus exposure and HLA in healthy donors (TCRdb year 2017). Library method: the immunoSEQ multiplex PCR assay. The multiplex PCR relied on a mix of 60 forward primers for TCR Vbeta segments and 13 reverse primers for TCR Jbeta segments. The clones in this table, taken by TCRdb from immuneACCESS, are in-frame only. Not every clone is retained; where verified, under half of the shortfall comes from an unresolved V gene, and the cause of the rest is unknown. The sample table shows approximately 120,000 clones, and 75% to 85% are seen once. 9% to 9.5% of the sample comes from the top ten. Source material: PBMCs. The receptors stem from a woman aged 50 to 60 in good health and CMV-seropositive.

The genes are TRBV29-1 and TRBJ2-7; 7 bases map to TRBD1. V was clipped by 6 bases and J by 5 bases; unmatched bases: 10. Germline CDR1 SQVTM, CDR2 ANQGSEA. This CDR3 has 13 amino acids. This CDR3 is CSVPGTDLDEQYF. DNA for the CDR3: TGCAGCGTCCCCGGGACAGACCTCGACGAGCAGTACTTC.

J is TRBJ2-5 and V is TRBV25-1; 8 bases are a match to TRBD1. The closer fit of TRBJ2-7 to the DNA end suggests the J call may be wrong. The germline CDR1 and CDR2 sequences are MGHDK and SYGVNS. There are 13 residues in the CDR3. The DNA of the CDR3 is TGTGCCAGCAGGTCGACAGGGGACCACGAGCAGTACTTC. Its protein is CASRSTGDHEQYF.

The CDR3 here is CSVGTGFRDTEAFF. The CDR3 DNA follows: TGCAGCGTGGGGACAGGGTTTCGGGACACTGAAGCTTTCTTT. This chain connects TRBV29-1 to TRBJ1-1, with TRBD1 matching 9 bases. The CDR3 runs 14 residues. Germline V CDR1 and CDR2: SQVTM, ANQGSEA. V gave up 6 bases and J gave up 3 bases; unmatched junction bases: 8.

The chain combines TRBV30 with TRBJ1-5; a possible D gene is TRBD1 (6 bases). Germline V CDR1 and CDR2: GTSNPN, SVGIG (reference sequence). The V and J ends lost 5 bases and 9 bases respectively, with 23 bases between them. The CDR3 sequence is 15 residues long. CDR3 in amino acids: CAWATGRGGFGPQHF. The DNA of the CDR3 is TGTGCCTGGGCAACGGGGCGGGGGGGCTTCGGGCCCCAGCATTTT.

The rearrangement joins TRBV4-2 to TRBJ2-3, with 7 bases lining up with TRBD2. CDR3 length: 15 residues. The V gene's germline CDR1 is LGHNA and CDR2 YNFKEQ. With V trimmed by 1 base and J by 5 bases, 6 bases remained unmatched. The chain's CDR3 is CASSQVAGVRDTQYF. The CDR3 nucleotides are TGTGCCAGCAGCCAAGTGGCGGGAGTACGAGATACGCAGTATTTT.

In nucleotides, the CDR3 is TGCGCCAGCAGCCGACAGCAGAACACTGAAGCTTTCTTT. This translates into CASSRQQNTEAFF. V is TRBV5-1 and J is TRBJ1-1; the D gene is possibly TRBD1 (5 bases). Trimming took 4 bases from V and 1 from J, leaving 8 bases between them. The CDR3 spans 13 residues. Germline CDR1 is SGHRS and CDR2 is YFSETQ.

Of note for this clone: Different DNA sequences within this sample yield the same CDR3. The chain recombines TRBV5-6 with TRBJ2-7; 13 bases are a match to TRBD2. CDR1 and CDR2 from the germline V gene are SGHDT and YYEEEE. The CDR3 length is 15 residues. The trim removed 0 bases at V and 4 bases at J, leaving 1 base unmatched. The CDR3 coding sequence is TGTGCCAGCAGCTTGGGGACTAGCGGGAGTTACGAGCAGTACTTC. It yields the protein CASSLGTSGSYEQYF.

The chain links TRBV7-9 to TRBJ1-3; D uncertain. The CDR3 loop spans 15 amino acids. The germline gives CDR1 SEHNR, CDR2 FQNEAQ (reference sequence). Trimming left V 2 bases short and J 0 bases short, with 8 bases between. The CDR3 DNA sequence: TGTGCCAGCAGCTTAAGTTTGAGCTCTGGAAACACCATATATTTT. Translated, it gives CASSLSLSSGNTIYF. Complete variable domain (other parts from reference TRBV7-9 and TRBJ1-3): DTGVSQNPRHKITKRGQNVTFRCDPISEHNRLYWYRQTLGQGPEFLTYFQNEAQLEKSRLLSDRFSAERPKGSFSTLEIQRTEQGDSAMYLCASSLSLSSGNTIYFGEGSWLTVV.

The chain employs TRBV5-4 and TRBJ1-2; 9 bases agree with TRBD1. The trim removed 4 bases at V and 6 bases at J, leaving 4 bases unmatched. The CDR3 is made up of 13 amino acids. Per germline, CDR1 SGHNT and CDR2 YYREEE (reference sequence). CDR3 coding DNA: TGTGCCAGCAGCAACGACAGGGGGGATGGCTACACCTTC. Translating gives CASSNDRGDGYTF.

The rearrangement links TRBV6-5 to TRBJ1-5; possible D gene TRBD1, 6 bases. Germline CDR1 and CDR2: MNHEY and SVGAGI. This CDR3 spans 14 amino acids. V was pared by 0 bases and J by 7 bases, with 10 bases between. CDR3 nucleotides: TGTGCCAGCAGTTACTCAAGGACAGCCCAGCCCCAGCATTTT. Its protein product is CASSYSRTAQPQHF.

The V call is TRBV6-1, the J call TRBJ2-7, with D uncertain. Trimming pared 9 bases from V and 0 bases from J, leaving 9 bases between. CDR1 MNHNS and CDR2 SASEGT come from the germline V gene. This CDR3 spans 12 amino acids. The CDR3 region is CASSGISYEQYF. The CDR3 DNA reads as TGTGCCAGTTCAGGCATCTCCTACGAGCAGTACTTC.

The table lists this clone with a few counts. This chain uses TRBV5-8 with TRBJ2-3; 9 bases fit TRBD2. The trim removed 2 bases at V and 4 bases at J, leaving 2 bases unmatched. Germline V gene data show CDR1 as SGHTS and CDR2 as YDEGEE. The CDR3 is 14 residues long. The CDR3 DNA sequence: TGTGCCAGCAGCTTAAGGACTAGCGCAGATACGCAGTATTTT. Translation gives CASSLRTSADTQYF. The full variable domain, completed using reference TRBV5-8 and TRBJ2-3, is EAGVTQSPTHLIKTRGQQATLRCSPISGHTSVYWYQQALGLGLQFLLWYDEGEERNRGNFPPRFSGRQFPNYSSELNVNALELEDSALYLCASSLRTSADTQYFGPGTRLTVL.

This chain links TRBV9 with TRBJ2-1; D gene uncertain. Germline V gives CDR1 SGDLS, CDR2 YYNGEE. This CDR3 is 12 amino acids long. Trimming removed 0 bases from V and 7 bases from J, with 5 bases in between. The CDR3 reads CASSVGENEQFF. CDR3 sequence (DNA): TGTGCCAGCAGCGTAGGCGAGAATGAGCAGTTCTTC.

This chain uses TRBV19 with TRBJ2-7; D might be TRBD2 (5 bases). Trimming removed 10 bases at V and 0 bases at J, with 10 bases between. The CDR3 spans 12 residues. Germline loops: CDR1 LNHDA, CDR2 SQIVND (reference sequence). As DNA, the CDR3 is TGTGCCACTCGAGGGAGCTCCTACGAGCAGTACTTC. It yields the protein CATRGSSYEQYF. Supplemented by reference TRBV19 and TRBJ2-7, the full variable domain reads DGGITQSPKYLFRKEGQNVTLSCEQNLNHDAMYWYRQDPGQGLRLIYYSQIVNDFQKGDIAEGYSVSREKKESFPLTVTSAQKNPTAFYLCATRGSSYEQYFGPGTRLTVT.

The rearrangement uses TRBV5-4 and TRBJ2-5, with 8 bases aligning to TRBD2. Looked up from germline, CDR1 is SGHNT and CDR2 is YYREEE (reference sequence). The junction had 13 bases not matched to a gene; V was cut back by 4 bases and J by 2 bases. The CDR3 consists of 17 residues. Written as DNA, the CDR3 is TGTGCCAGCAGCGCGAGGAGGATTACGGGGGGGCAAGAGACCCAGTACTTC. Translated: CASSARRITGGQETQYF.

This rearrangement joins TRBV4-2 to TRBJ2-1; D perhaps matches TRBD2 (6 bases). Trimming removed 3 bases from V and 10 bases from J, with 13 bases in between. The CDR3 consists of 13 residues. Germline-derived CDR1 and CDR2 are LGHNA and YNFKEQ. CDR3 DNA sequence: TGTGCCAGCAGCCATGAAACTAGCCGGGAGCAGTTCTTC. Its translation is CASSHETSREQFF.

The V and J genes are TRBV5-1 and TRBJ2-3; D uncertain. The ends were cut back, 2 bases at V and 2 bases at J, with 6 bases in the middle. Germline V gives CDR1 SGHRS, CDR2 YFSETQ. There are 13 residues in the CDR3. DNA of the CDR3: TGCGCCAGCAGCTTCCTAGTCACAGATACGCAGTATTTT. This encodes CASSFLVTDTQYF.

The rearrangement links TRBV10-3 to TRBJ2-7, with 8 bases lining up with TRBD2. Germline lookup yields CDR1 ENHRY and CDR2 SYGVKD. V was pared by 3 bases and J by 2 bases, with 3 bases of the junction left unmatched. The CDR3 runs 14 residues. The CDR3, as DNA: TGTGCCATCAGTGAAGCGGGGGTAGCCTACGAGCAGTACTTC. This sequence encodes CAISEAGVAYEQYF.

The chain links TRBV4-2 to TRBJ2-2, with a tentative D call TRBD2 (6 bases). The CDR3 extends over 16 amino acids. V was cut by 0 bases and J by 3 bases, with 11 bases left in between. Germline V gene sequence: CDR1 LGHNA, CDR2 YNFKEQ. The CDR3 coding sequence is TGTGCCAGCAGCCAAGATTTGGCGGGGCACACCGGGGAGCTGTTTTTT. Its translation: CASSQDLAGHTGELFF.

The chain is built from TRBV11-2 and TRBJ1-6; the D gene is possibly TRBD1 (5 bases). This CDR3 has 15 amino acids. Germline CDR1 SGHAT, CDR2 FQNNGV. The germline V and J ends were trimmed by 2 bases and 7 bases, with 12 bases remaining between them. This chain's CDR3 is CASSLLQGGNSPLHF. The CDR3 bases are TGTGCCAGCAGCTTACTTCAGGGTGGAAATTCACCCCTCCACTTT.

This clone was counted once. This chain links TRBV5-1 with TRBJ2-7; 8 nucleotides line up with TRBD1. CDR1 SGHRS and CDR2 YFSETQ come from the germline V gene. CDR3 length: 14 residues. V gave up 2 bases and J gave up 3 bases; unmatched junction bases: 4. The CDR3 DNA reads TGCGCCAGCAGCTTCACAGGGGGAAACTACGAGCAGTACTTC. Translation: CASSFTGGNYEQYF.

The V call is TRBV5-4, the J call TRBJ1-2, with 10 bases lining up with TRBD1. This CDR3 is built from 15 residues. Germline trimming cut 4 bases from V and 6 bases from J; bases unmatched to any gene: 9. The germline V gene has CDR1 SGHNT and CDR2 YYREEE (reference sequence). CDR3 bases: TGTGCCAGCAGCCTAGAACGTGGACAGGGGGATGGCTACACCTTC. Translation gives CASSLERGQGDGYTF. Filled out from reference TRBV5-4 and TRBJ1-2, the complete variable domain reads ETGVTQSPTHLIKTRGQQVTLRCSSQSGHNTVSWYQQALGQGPQFIFQYYREEENGRGNFPPRFSGLQFPNYSSELNVNALELDDSALYLCASSLERGQGDGYTFGSGTRLTVV.

The chain links TRBV4-1 to TRBJ2-2; tentative D call: TRBD1 (5 bases). V lost 3 bases, J lost 0 bases, and 11 bases lay in between. This CDR3 region has 16 residues. Germline loops: CDR1 MGHRA, CDR2 YSYEKL. CDR3 sequence (DNA): TGCGCCAGCAGCCATGCGCCGACAGCGAACACCGGGGAGCTGTTTTTT. Its protein is CASSHAPTANTGELFF.

The V and J genes are TRBV9 and TRBJ2-7, with 9 bases identical to TRBD2. The CDR3 totals 14 residues. V trimming: 0 bases; J trimming: 3 bases; junction bases outside the gene matches: 1. The germline V gene encodes CDR1 SGDLS and CDR2 YYNGEE. This CDR3 is CASSVGSGSYEQYF. CDR3 nucleotides: TGTGCCAGCAGCGTAGGTAGCGGGAGCTACGAGCAGTACTTC. Full variable domain (rest looked up from reference TRBV9 and TRBJ2-7): DSGVTQTPKHLITATGQRVTLRCSPRSGDLSVYWYQQSLDQGLQFLIQYYNGEERAKGNILERFSAQQFPDLHSELNLSSLELGDSALYFCASSVGSGSYEQYFGPGTRLTVT.

The chain uses TRBV6-5 and TRBJ2-7, with D perhaps TRBD2 (6 bases). This CDR3 has 13 residues. Germline V CDR1 and CDR2: MNHEY, SVGAGI. The ends were cut back, 3 bases at V and 2 bases at J, with 8 bases in the middle. The CDR3 sequence: CASSYGGTYEQYF. The CDR3 DNA reads as TGTGCCAGCAGTTATGGGGGGACCTACGAGCAGTACTTC.

CDR3 DNA: TGTGCCAGCAGCTTAGGCGGGACTAGCGGGGGGTCGCGAGAGACCCAGTACTTC. Translating gives CASSLGGTSGGSRETQYF. V and J are TRBV7-8 and TRBJ2-5; 15 positions match TRBD2. The CDR3 contains 18 residues. Germline CDR1 reads SGHVS; CDR2 reads FQNEAQ. The V gene end was trimmed by 1 base and the J gene end by 4 bases; junction bases not matched to a gene: 7. The whole variable domain, remainder taken from reference TRBV7-8 and TRBJ2-5, is GAGVSQSPRYKVAKRGQDVALRCDPISGHVSLFWYQQALGQGPEFLTYFQNEAQLDKSGLPSDRFFAERPEGSVSTLKIQRTQQEDSAVYLCASSLGGTSGGSRETQYFGPGTRLLVL.

The rearrangement links TRBV6-5 to TRBJ1-5; D is unresolved. The germline V and J ends were trimmed by 0 bases and 4 bases, with 4 bases remaining between them. CDR3 length: 13 residues. Germline CDR1 and CDR2: MNHEY and SVGAGI. The CDR3 DNA is TGTGCCAGCAGTTACTCGACTAATCAGCCCCAGCATTTT. This translates into CASSYSTNQPQHF.

This sequence joins TRBV7-2 and TRBJ1-6; 7 nucleotides match TRBD1. This CDR3 has 14 amino acids. Germline V lookup: CDR1 SGHTA, CDR2 FQGNSA. Trimming at V came to 6 bases and at J to 3 bases, leaving 2 bases not matched to a gene. CDR3 in DNA: TGTGCCAGCAGACAGGGGATCTATAATTCACCCCTCCACTTT. Its protein product is CASRQGIYNSPLHF.

The chain carries TRBV5-6 and TRBJ2-3; 11 nucleotides line up with TRBD2. The ends lost 4 bases at V and 2 bases at J; junction bases unmatched: 6. The CDR3 loop spans 16 amino acids. Per the germline V gene, CDR1 is SGHDT and CDR2 is YYEEEE. The CDR3 is CASSDRLAGFTDTQYF. CDR3 nucleotides: TGTGCCAGCAGCGACAGACTAGCGGGATTCACAGATACGCAGTATTTT.